This TCR beta chain was sequenced in a study of blood T cell repertoires in COVID-19 (dated by TCRdb to the early 2020s). At the level of the whole study: Collaborator samples came from the United States, Italy and Spain and covered acute and convalescent phases of COVID-19. Deeply sampled blood TCRbeta repertoires from subjects exposed to, actively infected with, or recovered from COVID-19 were included in the dataset. Where available, HLA class I and class II types were taken from metadata supplied by the sample provider and were not determined by assay-based typing. The repertoires were made available in a free public database intended to serve as a resource for research on the immune response to SARS-CoV-2. The sample metadata nearly always contained a de-identified subject ID, COVID-19 status, age in years and sex. The samples were drawn from two sources: the first 160 participants of the ongoing ImmuneRACE study, and 1,000 to 1,500 subjects contributed by 6 global collaborators. The prospective study material was composed of cDNA or gDNA derived from T cells, B-cell-depleted T cells, or PBMCs.

Note on this clone: Its antigen is unknown. No clone much larger than this one lies a single base away; base qualities are absent.

Overall study outcomes, separate from this receptor: How much clinical and demographic metadata was included differed by source and by participant, and the metadata was provided uncurated.

TCRbeta CDR3 regions were amplified from genomic DNA by means of the immunoSEQ Assay, a bias-controlled multiplex PCR. The source study handled its data this way. The number of nucleated cells in each sample was estimated from the amplification of reference gene primers within the assay. To quantify the absolute abundance of each unique TCRbeta CDR3 rearrangement, sequence reads were collapsed and filtered. For each sample, productive Simpson clonality was calculated by taking the square root of Simpson's diversity index across productive rearrangements. TCRdb stores this immuneACCESS table with in-frame sequences only. Part of the clones is absent; in the studies checked, under half of the shortfall reflects unresolved V genes, and no reason is known for the rest. The D gene and trimming were derived from the DNA, and the V and J assignments and clone size from that table. The sample table contains about 210,000 clones; only one count was recorded for 85% of them. The leading ten clones occupy 2% to 3% of the sample.

One collaborating source in Seattle enrolled patients during active infection and followed them longitudinally through the course of disease. Each collaborating institution followed its own protocols to collect whole blood in K2EDTA tubes. Collaborator samples were shipped for TCRbeta analysis as frozen whole blood, isolated PBMCs, or DNA extracted from either sample type. Sample: peripheral blood. The source is a woman aged 70 to 79 with COVID-19, enrolled during active disease.

The DNA is TGTGCCAGCAGCCAAGATGGAGGGGGCGACTATGGCTACACCTTC. This encodes CASSQDGGGDYGYTF. The chain is made from TRBV4-2 and TRBJ1-2, with TRBD1 identical over 7 junction bases. From V the trimming removes 0 bases and from J it removes 3 bases, while the gene matches leave 4 bases of the junction unaccounted for. From a lookup of the germline V gene, CDR1 and CDR2 are LGHNA and YNFKEQ. Counted from cysteine to phenylalanine, this CDR3 has 15 amino acids. The entry retains the CDR3 DNA only, 45 bases that are in frame from base 1.